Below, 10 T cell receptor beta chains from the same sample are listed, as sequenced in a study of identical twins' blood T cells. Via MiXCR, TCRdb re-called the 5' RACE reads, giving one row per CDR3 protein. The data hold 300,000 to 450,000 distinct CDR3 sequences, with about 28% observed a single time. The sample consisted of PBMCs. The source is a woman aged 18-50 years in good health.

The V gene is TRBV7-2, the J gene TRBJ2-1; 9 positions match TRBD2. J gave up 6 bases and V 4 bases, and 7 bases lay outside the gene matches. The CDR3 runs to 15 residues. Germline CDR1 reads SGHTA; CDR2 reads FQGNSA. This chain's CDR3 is CASSSRLAEINEQFF. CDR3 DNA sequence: TGTGCCAGCAGCTCGCGACTAGCGGAGATCAATGAGCAGTTCTTC.

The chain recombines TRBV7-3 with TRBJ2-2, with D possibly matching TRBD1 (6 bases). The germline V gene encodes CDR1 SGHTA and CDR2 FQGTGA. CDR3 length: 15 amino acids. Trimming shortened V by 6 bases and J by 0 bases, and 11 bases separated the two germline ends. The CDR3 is CASRSTGTNTGELFF. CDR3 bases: TGTGCCAGCAGATCCACAGGGACGAACACCGGGGAGCTGTTTTTT.

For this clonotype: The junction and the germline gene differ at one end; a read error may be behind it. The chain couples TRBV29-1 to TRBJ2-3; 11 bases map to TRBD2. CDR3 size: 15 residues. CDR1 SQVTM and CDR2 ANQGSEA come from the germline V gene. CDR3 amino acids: CSGLGTSGSTDTHYF. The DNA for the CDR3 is TGCAGCGGCCTAGGGACTAGCGGTAGCACAGATACGCATTATTTT.

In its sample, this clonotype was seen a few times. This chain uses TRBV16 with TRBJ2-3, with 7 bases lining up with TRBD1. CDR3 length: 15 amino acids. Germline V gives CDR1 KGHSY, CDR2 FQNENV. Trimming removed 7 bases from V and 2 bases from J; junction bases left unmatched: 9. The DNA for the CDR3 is TGTGCCAGCATCATCAACAGGGGCCCCACAGATACGCAGTATTTT. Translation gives CASIINRGPTDTQYF.

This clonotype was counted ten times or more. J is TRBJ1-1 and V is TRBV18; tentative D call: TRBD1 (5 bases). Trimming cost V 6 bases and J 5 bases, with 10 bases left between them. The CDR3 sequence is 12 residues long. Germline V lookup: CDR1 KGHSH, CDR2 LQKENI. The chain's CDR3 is CASSARETEAFF. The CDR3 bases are TGTGCCAGCTCTGCCAGGGAAACTGAAGCTTTCTTT.

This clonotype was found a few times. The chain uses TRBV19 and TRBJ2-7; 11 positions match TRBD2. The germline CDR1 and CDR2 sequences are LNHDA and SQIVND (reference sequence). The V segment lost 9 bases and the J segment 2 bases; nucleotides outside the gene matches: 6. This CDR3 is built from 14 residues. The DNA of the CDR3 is TGTGCCAGCGCTAGCGGGAGGACAACCTACGAGCAGTACTTC. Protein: CASASGRTTYEQYF.

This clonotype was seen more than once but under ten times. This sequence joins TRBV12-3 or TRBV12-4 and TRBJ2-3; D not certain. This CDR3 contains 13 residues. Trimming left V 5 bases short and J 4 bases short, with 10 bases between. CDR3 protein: CASSLLQADTQYF. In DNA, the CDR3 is TGTGCCAGCAGTCTCCTGCAGGCAGATACGCAGTATTTT.

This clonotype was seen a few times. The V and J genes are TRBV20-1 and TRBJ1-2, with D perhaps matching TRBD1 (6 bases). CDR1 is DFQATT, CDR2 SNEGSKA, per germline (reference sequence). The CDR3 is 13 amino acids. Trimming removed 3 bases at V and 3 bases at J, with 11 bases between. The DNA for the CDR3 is TGCAGTGCTAGGAAGGACAGCGACTATGGCTACACCTTC. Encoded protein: CSARKDSDYGYTF.

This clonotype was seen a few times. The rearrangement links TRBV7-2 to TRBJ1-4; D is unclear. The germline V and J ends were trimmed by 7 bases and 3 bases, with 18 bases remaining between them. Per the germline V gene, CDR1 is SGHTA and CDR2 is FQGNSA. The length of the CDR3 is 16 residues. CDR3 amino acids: CASTRRLAASNEKLFF. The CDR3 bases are TGTGCCAGCACCCGGCGGTTGGCGGCTTCTAATGAAAAACTGTTTTTT.

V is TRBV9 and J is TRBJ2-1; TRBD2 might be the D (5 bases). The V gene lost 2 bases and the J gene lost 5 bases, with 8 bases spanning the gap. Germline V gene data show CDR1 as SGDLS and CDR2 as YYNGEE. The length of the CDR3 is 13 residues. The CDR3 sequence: CASSVSSDNEQFF. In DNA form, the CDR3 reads TGTGCCAGCAGCGTTAGTAGCGACAATGAGCAGTTCTTC.